A single sample is the source of the 13 T cell receptor beta chains below, sequenced in a study of CD8 T cells in ankylosing spondylitis. Broader study findings: A motif of 8 or 9 highly homologous TCR beta variants was seen as apparently characteristic of ankylosing spondylitis blood.

TCRdb used MiXCR to reprocess the 5' RACE reads, holding one entry per CDR3 protein. This table has about 340,000 distinct CDR3 sequences, 6.5% to 10% appearing once. These TCRs' antigens remain unknown. The sample comprised blood, either unsorted or a sorted T cell fraction (not recorded which). The origin of the receptors is a male donor with ankylosing spondylitis.

The chain recombines TRBV29-1 with TRBJ2-3, with unresolved D. The CDR3 is made up of 15 amino acids. V lost 2 bases to trimming and J lost 0 bases, with 12 bases between them. Per the germline V gene, CDR1 is SQVTM and CDR2 is ANQGSEA. The CDR3 loop reads CSVECLQKSTDTQYF. The CDR3 coding sequence is TGCAGCGTTGAATGCTTGCAGAAGAGCACAGATACGCAGTATTTT.

This clonotype has just a few counts. This chain joins TRBV29-1 and TRBJ1-2; D gene unclear. CDR1 is SQVTM and CDR2 is ANQGSEA in the germline V gene. The CDR3 runs to 13 residues. V lost 3 bases to trimming and J lost 2 bases, with 10 bases between them. The CDR3 nucleotides read TGCAGCGTTGACACCCGTCGAAACTATGGCTACACCTTC. It yields the protein CSVDTRRNYGYTF. The full variable domain, rest sourced from reference TRBV29-1 and TRBJ1-2, is SAVISQKPSRDICQRGTSLTIQCQVDSQVTMMFWYRQQPGQSLTLIATANQGSEATYESGFVIDKFPISRPNLTFSTLTVSNMSPEDSSIYLCSVDTRRNYGYTFGSGTRLTVV.

In this sample, this clonotype turned up a few times. V gene TRBV14 combines with J gene TRBJ2-5; 7 nucleotides align to TRBD2. V gave up 3 bases and J gave up 5 bases; unmatched junction bases: 15. The germline V gene encodes CDR1 SGHDN and CDR2 FVKESK. The CDR3 runs to 17 residues. As DNA, the CDR3 is TGTGCCAGCAGCCAGGTCCGGGCGGGAGACCCACGGGAGACCCAGTACTTC. It encodes CASSQVRAGDPRETQYF.

This clonotype turned up a few times. The chain carries TRBV29-1 and TRBJ1-1; tentative D call: TRBD1 (5 bases). Germline V gene data show CDR1 as SQVTM and CDR2 as ANQGSEA. Trimming took 7 bases from V and 0 from J, leaving 12 bases between them. The CDR3 sequence is 13 residues long. CDR3 in amino acids: CSARGKVNTEAFF. CDR3 DNA sequence: TGCAGCGCTCGGGGCAAGGTGAACACTGAAGCTTTCTTT.

The sample holds many counts of this clonotype. This sequence joins TRBV3-1 and TRBJ1-5, with a tentative D call TRBD1 (5 bases). The CDR3 runs 15 residues. Trimming left V 4 bases short and J 1 base short, with 11 bases between. Germline loops: CDR1 LGHDT, CDR2 YNNKEL (reference sequence). The CDR3 coding sequence is TGTGCCAGCAGCCCCGGGGGTGTGAGCAATCAGCCCCAGCATTTT. Translating it yields CASSPGGVSNQPQHF.

The CDR3 region has the DNA TGCGCCAGCAGCCCGCTTGTTGGGGATGAGCAGTTCTTC. It yields the protein CASSPLVGDEQFF. The chain uses TRBV5-1 and TRBJ2-1, with D hard to call. V lost 4 bases and J 8 bases, leaving 13 bases between the germline ends. CDR1 SGHRS and CDR2 YFSETQ come from the germline V gene. This CDR3 comprises 13 residues.

The chain carries TRBV4-2 and TRBJ2-7, with 12 bases aligning to TRBD2. Trimming took 1 base from V and 2 from J; bases not matched to a gene: 9. Germline values: CDR1 LGHNA, CDR2 YNFKEQ. The CDR3 runs to 18 residues. CDR3 in DNA: TGTGCCAGCAGCCAAGCGACACTAGCGGGAGGAAAGACCTACGAGCAGTACTTC. This codes for CASSQATLAGGKTYEQYF.

This clonotype was picked up many times. J is TRBJ2-1 and V is TRBV29-1, with 15 bases lining up with TRBD2. CDR1 and CDR2 (germline): SQVTM, ANQGSEA. V trimming: 5 bases; J trimming: 3 bases; junction bases outside the gene matches: 5. The CDR3 has 16 residues. The CDR3 sequence is CSVFGLAGGYYNEQFF. The CDR3 DNA reads TGCAGCGTTTTCGGACTAGCGGGAGGGTACTACAATGAGCAGTTCTTC.

This clonotype was observed at least ten times. The chain carries TRBV4-1 and TRBJ2-4, with D maybe TRBD2 (5 bases). The CDR3 is made up of 14 amino acids. V was clipped by 5 bases and J by 0 bases, with 8 bases between them. Germline CDR1 and CDR2: MGHRA and YSYEKL. The CDR3 is CASSAGLAKNIQYF. The CDR3 region has the DNA TGCGCCAGCAGCGCCGGACTAGCCAAAAACATTCAGTACTTC.

The chain employs TRBV27 and TRBJ2-7; D is uncertain. The germline V and J ends were trimmed by 3 bases and 3 bases, with 12 bases remaining between them. The CDR3 has 14 residues. Germline V gives CDR1 MNHEY, CDR2 SMNVEV (reference sequence). The CDR3 nucleotides are TGTGCCAGCAGTTTGTTCCCCCGAGTCTACGAGCAGTACTTC. This encodes CASSLFPRVYEQYF.

CDR3 in DNA: TGTGCCAGCAGCTTAGAACGCGCCGGGGCCTACGAGCAGTACTTC. This translates into CASSLERAGAYEQYF. V usage is TRBV7-9 and J usage is TRBJ2-7, with TRBD2 as a possible D gene (5 bases). The ends were cut back, 1 base at V and 2 bases at J, with 12 bases in the middle. This CDR3 spans 15 amino acids. Germline CDR1 reads SEHNR; CDR2 reads FQNEAQ (reference sequence). Drawing the rest from reference TRBV7-9 and TRBJ2-7, the complete variable domain is DTGVSQNPRHKITKRGQNVTFRCDPISEHNRLYWYRQTLGQGPEFLTYFQNEAQLEKSRLLSDRFSAERPKGSFSTLEIQRTEQGDSAMYLCASSLERAGAYEQYFGPGTRLTVT.

The V gene is TRBV5-5, the J gene TRBJ2-1; weak D call: TRBD1 (5 bases). Trimming removed 2 bases at V and 6 bases at J, with 21 bases between. This CDR3 has 17 amino acids. Germline V gene data show CDR1 as SGHKS and CDR2 as YYEKEE (reference sequence). CDR3 residues: CASSFLDTAGKGNEQFF. DNA of the CDR3: TGTGCCAGCAGCTTTTTGGATACGGCAGGGAAGGGCAATGAGCAGTTCTTC.

This clonotype was seen more than once but under ten times. This sequence joins TRBV12-3 or TRBV12-4 and TRBJ2-5; 8 bases agree with TRBD2. TRBJ2-7 matches the DNA end more closely, so the J call is doubtful. The CDR3 has 12 amino acids. CDR3 sequence (DNA): TGTGCCAGCAGTTACGGGACTAGCGAGCAGTACTTC. Translating gives CASSYGTSEQYF.